Listed below are T cell receptor beta chains from one sample, sequenced in a study of human T cells and chemical hapten exposure. TCRdb reprocessed the RACE reads via MiXCR and lists one record per CDR3 protein. The sample records about 140,000 distinct CDR3 sequences, about 11% being singletons. The specimen was whole blood, collected in connection with sensitization to the hapten diphenylcyclopropenone (DPC). These receptors came from a woman aged 50 to 60 with alopecia areata. Some clones in this sample may be carry-over from other donors' samples. Each CDR3 is given without its conserved first and last residue.

J: TRBJ1-5
V: TRBV20-1
CDR3: SATGLLNQPQH

J: TRBJ1-1
V: TRBV5-1
CDR3: ASSQAGTASNTEAF

J: TRBJ2-3
V: TRBV29-1
CDR3: SAQVGGPDTQY

J: TRBJ1-2
V: TRBV18
CDR3: ASLPGQGIYGYT

J: TRBJ1-1
V: TRBV5-1
CDR3: ASSSAQGMNTEAF

J: TRBJ1-5
V: TRBV24-1
CDR3: ATSGRVQQPQH

J: TRBJ1-2
V: TRBV7-9
CDR3: ASSSHMGGLDIGYT

J: TRBJ2-2
V: TRBV9
CDR3: ASSQIPRLAFPGELF

J: TRBJ2-7
V: TRBV11-3
CDR3: ASSLGQGYYEQY

J: TRBJ2-7
V: TRBV11-2
CDR3: ASSLGLAVSYEQY

J: TRBJ2-5
V: TRBV24-1
CDR3: ATEPDLGETQY

J: TRBJ2-3
V: TRBV19
CDR3: ASATAGRGRADTQY

J: TRBJ2-7
V: TRBV7-9
CDR3: ASSPGDKNYEQY

J: TRBJ2-7
V: TRBV29-1
CDR3: SVRDGYSYEQY

J: TRBJ2-7
V: TRBV10-2
CDR3: ASRGTAWNYEQY

J: TRBJ2-5
V: TRBV20-1
CDR3: SAGLASVQETQY

J: TRBJ2-3
V: TRBV28
CDR3: ASSPGTSYSTDTQY

J: TRBJ2-7
V: TRBV7-9
CDR3: ASSHTVWEQY

J: TRBJ2-7
V: TRBV20-1
CDR3: SASGAYEQY

J: TRBJ2-2
V: TRBV19
CDR3: ASTARVTGELF

J: TRBJ1-1
V: TRBV5-1
CDR3: ASSLVVGGTEAF

J: TRBJ2-4
V: TRBV28
CDR3: ASSWDRGRGAAKNIQY

J: TRBJ1-2
V: TRBV29-1
CDR3: SVRLTGANYGYT

J: TRBJ2-7
V: TRBV6-6
CDR3: ASSYSRYSYEQY

J: TRBJ2-2
V: TRBV30
CDR3: AWSGGGELF

J: TRBJ2-3
V: TRBV4-3
CDR3: ASSQEGGWGDTQY

J: TRBJ2-1
V: TRBV5-8
CDR3: ASTIYGRGAYNEQF

J: TRBJ2-1
V: TRBV28
CDR3: ASSRIGGQSYNEQF

J: TRBJ2-7
V: TRBV14
CDR3: ASSLPGWSGEQY

J: TRBJ1-5
V: TRBV28
CDR3: ASSLWAVDQPQH

J: TRBJ2-1
V: TRBV7-3
CDR3: ASSPWGTSSYNEQF

J: TRBJ1-1
V: TRBV12-3/TRBV12-4
CDR3: ASSSAENTEAF

J: TRBJ1-2
V: TRBV3-1
CDR3: ASSQNRRDYGYT

J: TRBJ1-6
V: TRBV5-5
CDR3: ASSSTGGSSPLH

J: TRBJ2-1
V: TRBV5-1
CDR3: ASSLAQSSYNEQF